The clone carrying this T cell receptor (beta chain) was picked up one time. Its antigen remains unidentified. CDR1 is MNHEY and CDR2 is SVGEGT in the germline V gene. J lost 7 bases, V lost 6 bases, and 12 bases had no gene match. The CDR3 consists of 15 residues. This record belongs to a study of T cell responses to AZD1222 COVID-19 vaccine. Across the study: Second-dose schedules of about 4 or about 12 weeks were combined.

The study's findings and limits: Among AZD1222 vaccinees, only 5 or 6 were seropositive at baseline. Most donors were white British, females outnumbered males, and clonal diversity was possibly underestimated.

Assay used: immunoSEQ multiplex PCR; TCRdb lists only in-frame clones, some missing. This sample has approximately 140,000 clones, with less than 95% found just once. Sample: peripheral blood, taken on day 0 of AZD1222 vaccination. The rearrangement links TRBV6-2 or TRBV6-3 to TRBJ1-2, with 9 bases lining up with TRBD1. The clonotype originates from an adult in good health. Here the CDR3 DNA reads TGTGCCAGCAGCGGACAGGGGCCTCGTCTGGGTGGCTACACCTTC. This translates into CASSGQGPRLGGYTF.